This is a list of T cell receptor beta chains from one sample in a study of T cell repertoires in cytomegalovirus infection. No antigen is known for these receptors. TCRdb reprocessed the reads with MiXCR, giving one entry per CDR3 protein. The table has about 830,000 distinct CDR3 sequences, about 30% seen once. The specimen comprised cultured CD8+ T cells from PBMCs, sampled from culture after CMV antigen stimulation. These receptor sequences come from a human donor in good health (CMV status not recorded). Some clones in this sample may be carry-over from other donors' samples. Each CDR3 is given with its conserved first and last residue. Clone sizes are given selectively: once, few, many, or a class where the clone is expanded.

abundance: .; v_gene: TRBV15; CDR3aa: CATRTVNEKLFF
abundance: .; v_gene: TRBV6-2/TRBV6-3; CDR3aa: CASSPQNRALEAGELFF
abundance: few; v_gene: TRBV6-1; CDR3aa: CASSLNDEGRMNTEAFF
abundance: few; v_gene: TRBV19; CDR3aa: CASSTPKAVAATYNEQFF
abundance: .; v_gene: TRBV2; CDR3aa: CASKGRPYYGYTF
abundance: few; v_gene: TRBV18; CDR3aa: CASSPGRGGIFSTDTQYF
abundance: .; v_gene: TRBV27; CDR3aa: CASSSGSSPQETQYF
abundance: few; v_gene: TRBV7-9; CDR3aa: CASNFPTHSEGEQFF
abundance: .; v_gene: TRBV27; CDR3aa: CASSLSAPPSGYNEQFF
abundance: many; v_gene: TRBV2; CDR3aa: CASSEYGGTGELFF
abundance: .; v_gene: TRBV6-6; CDR3aa: CASSYGGVQYF
abundance: many; v_gene: TRBV7-3; CDR3aa: CASSLEGRGPDTQYF
abundance: .; v_gene: TRBV9; CDR3aa: CASSVRNYNSPLHF
abundance: many; v_gene: TRBV12-3/TRBV12-4; CDR3aa: CASSDHSSYNEQFF
abundance: few; v_gene: TRBV12-3/TRBV12-4; CDR3aa: CASSFVGGGTPNEKLFF
abundance: few; v_gene: TRBV29-1; CDR3aa: CSVEDLVTSGASTDTQYF
abundance: .; v_gene: TRBV9; CDR3aa: CASSAASDRAVNEQFF
abundance: few; v_gene: TRBV7-7; CDR3aa: CASSWGGSDGELFF
abundance: .; v_gene: TRBV10-3; CDR3aa: CATSENTEAFF
abundance: .; v_gene: TRBV7-6; CDR3aa: CASSPTGQGSYEQYF
abundance: .; v_gene: TRBV2; CDR3aa: CASTKQFF
abundance: few; v_gene: TRBV7-8; CDR3aa: CASARGNYGYTF
abundance: .; v_gene: TRBV4-1; CDR3aa: CASSLSGGAQFF
abundance: few; v_gene: TRBV28; CDR3aa: CASSSISGGPGGEQFF
abundance: .; v_gene: TRBV20-1; CDR3aa: CSAVPKVALTEAFF
abundance: .; v_gene: TRBV18; CDR3aa: CASSPTFEDRLYGYTF
abundance: .; v_gene: TRBV15; CDR3aa: CATSGRGSNQPQHF
abundance: many; v_gene: TRBV12-3/TRBV12-4; CDR3aa: CGTGNTGELFF
abundance: .; v_gene: TRBV10-2; CDR3aa: CASRPRGFNQPQHF
abundance: .; v_gene: TRBV7-6; CDR3aa: CASAEIGNEKLFF
abundance: few; v_gene: TRBV15; CDR3aa: CATSRGRTVFYNEQFF
abundance: .; v_gene: TRBV12-3/TRBV12-4; CDR3aa: CASSLGTAYSYTF
abundance: .; v_gene: TRBV6-2/TRBV6-3; CDR3aa: CASSLTGLAGGPRSTQYF
abundance: .; v_gene: TRBV7-6; CDR3aa: CASSLRGGGEQFF
abundance: .; v_gene: TRBV7-9; CDR3aa: CASSLVPGEVRETQYF
abundance: many; v_gene: TRBV7-8; CDR3aa: CASSPSRPPIFEQFF
abundance: .; v_gene: TRBV15; CDR3aa: CATSSRTSGNGQFF
abundance: .; v_gene: TRBV20-1; CDR3aa: CSARWLGGPGANVLTF
abundance: .; v_gene: TRBV20-1; CDR3aa: CSAREPPGPKHHEQFF
abundance: few; v_gene: TRBV6-1; CDR3aa: CASSEGLNGPDTQYF
abundance: .; v_gene: TRBV4-1; CDR3aa: CASSQVQGDTGELFF
abundance: few; v_gene: TRBV6-1; CDR3aa: CASWGGGEAFF
abundance: .; v_gene: TRBV12-3/TRBV12-4; CDR3aa: CASSLNPGGEAFF
abundance: .; v_gene: TRBV6-5; CDR3aa: CASSFIAGDTDTQYF
abundance: .; v_gene: TRBV19; CDR3aa: CASSTRGGSNYGYTF
abundance: .; v_gene: TRBV4-3; CDR3aa: CASSQDWRGPSGSYNEQFF
abundance: .; v_gene: TRBV7-2; CDR3aa: CASSLATAGQGALVEKLFF
abundance: .; v_gene: TRBV2; CDR3aa: CARGVGQGAPTNYGYTF
abundance: many; v_gene: TRBV7-9; CDR3aa: CASSRGAAVNYGYTF
abundance: few; v_gene: TRBV7-9; CDR3aa: CASSFQGFQETQYF
abundance: few; v_gene: TRBV4-3; CDR3aa: CASSQDGTSGNEQFF
abundance: few; v_gene: TRBV6-1; CDR3aa: CASKEDRNNSPLHF
abundance: few; v_gene: TRBV6-5; CDR3aa: CASSYTWPFTDGYTF
abundance: .; v_gene: TRBV12-3/TRBV12-4; CDR3aa: CASSFQAGALGNEQFF
abundance: .; v_gene: TRBV27; CDR3aa: CASSLSSGGTSTDTQYF
abundance: .; v_gene: TRBV19; CDR3aa: CASSIGGAKNNEQFF
abundance: once; v_gene: TRBV7-9; CDR3aa: CASSPRGQGRNTEAFF
abundance: .; v_gene: TRBV6-2/TRBV6-3; CDR3aa: CAILAGDTVEQYF
abundance: few; v_gene: TRBV28; CDR3aa: CASSYGDRGADTQYF